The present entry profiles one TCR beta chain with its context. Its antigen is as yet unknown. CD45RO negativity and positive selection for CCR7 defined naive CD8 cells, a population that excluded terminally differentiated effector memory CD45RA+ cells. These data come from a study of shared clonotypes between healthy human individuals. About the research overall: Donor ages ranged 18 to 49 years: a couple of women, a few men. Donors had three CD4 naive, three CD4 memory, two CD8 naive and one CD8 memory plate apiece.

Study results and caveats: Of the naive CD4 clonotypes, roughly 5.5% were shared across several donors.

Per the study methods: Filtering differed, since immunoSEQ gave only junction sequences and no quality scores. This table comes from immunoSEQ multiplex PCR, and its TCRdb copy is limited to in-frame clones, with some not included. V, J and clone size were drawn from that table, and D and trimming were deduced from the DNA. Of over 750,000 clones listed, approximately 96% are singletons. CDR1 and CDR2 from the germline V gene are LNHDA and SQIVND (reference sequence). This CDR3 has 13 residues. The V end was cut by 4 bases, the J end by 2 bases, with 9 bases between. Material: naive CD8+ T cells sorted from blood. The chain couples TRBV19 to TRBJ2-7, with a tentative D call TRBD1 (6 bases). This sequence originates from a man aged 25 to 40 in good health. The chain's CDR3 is CASSNRDPYEQYF. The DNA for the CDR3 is TGTGCCAGTAGTAACAGGGATCCCTACGAGCAGTACTTC.